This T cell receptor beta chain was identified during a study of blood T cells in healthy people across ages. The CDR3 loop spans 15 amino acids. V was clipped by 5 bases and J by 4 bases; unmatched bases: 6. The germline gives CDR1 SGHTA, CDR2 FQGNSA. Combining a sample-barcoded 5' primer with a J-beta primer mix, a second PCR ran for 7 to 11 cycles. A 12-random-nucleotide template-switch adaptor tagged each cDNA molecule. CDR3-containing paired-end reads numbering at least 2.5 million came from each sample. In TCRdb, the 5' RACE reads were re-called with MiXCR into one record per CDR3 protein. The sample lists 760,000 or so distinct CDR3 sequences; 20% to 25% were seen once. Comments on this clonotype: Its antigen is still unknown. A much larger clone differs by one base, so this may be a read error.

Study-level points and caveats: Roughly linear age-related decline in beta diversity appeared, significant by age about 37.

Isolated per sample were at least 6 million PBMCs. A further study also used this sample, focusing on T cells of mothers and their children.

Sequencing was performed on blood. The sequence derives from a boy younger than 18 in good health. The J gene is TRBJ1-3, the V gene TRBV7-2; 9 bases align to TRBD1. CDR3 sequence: CASSPGTGIGNTIYF. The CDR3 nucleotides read TGTGCCAGCAGCCCCGGGACAGGGATAGGAAACACCATATATTTT.